The entry that follows covers one T cell receptor (beta chain) sequence. Its specificity is unknown. This record belongs to a study of cytomegalovirus exposure and HLA in healthy donors. Study information: Most donors, 80% to 90% of approximately 400 genotyped, fell in the Caucasian-associated ancestry cluster. General observations from the study: Rarity marked most TCR sequences, yet some public TCRs occurred in many donors.

The primer mix had 60 Vbeta and 13 Jbeta primers. The method was immunoSEQ multiplex PCR; TCRdb's version includes in-frame clones alone and lacks a portion of them. This sample has roughly 130,000 clones, with around 79% found just once. The source of this sequence is a woman between 45 and 60 years old in good health and CMV-seropositive. The specimen sequenced was PBMCs.

CDR3 region: CSVVGQGSGELFF. The DNA for the CDR3 is TGCAGCGTTGTGGGACAGGGGTCCGGGGAGCTGTTTTTT. The chain couples TRBV29-1 to TRBJ2-2; the match to TRBD1 covers 10 bases. Trimming at V came to 4 bases and at J to 6 bases, leaving 2 bases not matched to a gene. The CDR3 has 13 residues. Germline-derived CDR1 and CDR2 are SQVTM and ANQGSEA.